This T cell receptor beta chain emerged from a study of OX40 agonist ivuxolimab in advanced cancers. The protocol was immunoSEQ multiplex PCR, while the TCRdb copy is restricted to in-frame clones and leaves out a portion. Counted here are about 5,900 clones, more than 75% occurring once; the ten biggest clones make up approximately 13%. Losses at the gene ends were 2 bases for V and 6 bases for J; bases not matched to a gene: 8. Per germline, CDR1 KGHSH and CDR2 LQKENI. The CDR3 runs to 15 residues. Remarks on this clone: Its specificity is unknown.

Study-wide results and limits: At 0.1 to 3.0 mg/kg, clonal expansion of CD4+ and CD8+ blood T cells had occurred by week 6. Among patients with partial responses at 0.1-3.0 mg/kg, clonal expansion was among the lowest.

The gene calls are TRBV18 and TRBJ2-5; 8 bases are a match to TRBD1. Sequencing was performed on CD4+ or CD8+ T cells sorted from blood, taken in a trial of the OX40 agonist ivuxolimab. This clonotype was sampled from an adult with an advanced solid tumor such as melanoma, head and neck, liver or kidney cancer. The CDR3: CASSPTQGALKTQYF. CDR3 coding DNA: TGTGCCAGCTCACCAACGCAGGGGGCTTTAAAGACCCAGTACTTC.